The 9 T cell receptor beta chains listed next were all sequenced from one sample in a study of blood T cell repertoires in COVID-19. Repertoires were generated with immunoSEQ multiplex PCR, while TCRdb's copy carries only in-frame clones and drops some. The sample gives 150,000 to 200,000 clones, 84% of which show up once; approximately 2.4% is in the top ten. Material: peripheral blood. The receptors were gathered from a human donor with acute or convalescent COVID-19. The donor label of this sample is uncertain.

This chain connects TRBV5-4 to TRBJ2-6; D is uncertain. In germline, CDR1 is SGHNT, CDR2 YYREEE (reference sequence). The CDR3 is 15 residues long. V lost 7 bases to trimming and J lost 4 bases, with 15 bases between them. In nucleotides, the CDR3 is TGTGCCAGCGGGCAGGCCGTTTCCGGGGCCAACGTCCTGACTTTC. Translating gives CASGQAVSGANVLTF.

The gene calls are TRBV6-5 and TRBJ2-6; 10 nucleotides line up with TRBD1. With V trimmed by 6 bases and J by 9 bases, 8 bases remained unmatched. Germline-derived CDR1 and CDR2 are MNHEY and SVGAGI. The CDR3 covers 15 residues. CDR3 sequence (DNA): TGTGCCAGCAGACCCGGACAGGGGGAATTCAACGTCCTGACTTTC. This gives the protein CASRPGQGEFNVLTF.

The chain joins TRBV7-2 to TRBJ2-7; TRBD2 agrees at 11 bases. J lost 1 base, V lost 3 bases, and 2 bases had no gene match. This CDR3 is built from 15 residues. CDR1 is SGHTA and CDR2 is FQGNSA in the germline V gene. The CDR3 spells CASSFGTSGSYEQYF. Here the CDR3 DNA reads TGTGCCAGCAGCTTCGGGACTAGCGGATCCTACGAGCAGTACTTC.

This chain connects TRBV30 to TRBJ2-4; D might be TRBD2 (6 bases). Germline lookup yields CDR1 GTSNPN and CDR2 SVGIG (reference sequence). This CDR3 comprises 13 residues. V was cut by 1 base and J by 3 bases, with 7 bases left in between. In nucleotides, the CDR3 is TGTGCCTGGAGTGGGACTAACAAAAACATTCAGTACTTC. The encoded protein is CAWSGTNKNIQYF.

CDR3: CASSPRTGGNEQFF. DNA of the CDR3: TGTGCCAGTAGTCCAAGGACAGGGGGTAATGAGCAGTTCTTC. The chain combines TRBV19 with TRBJ2-1; 10 bases agree with TRBD1. Germline V gene sequence: CDR1 LNHDA, CDR2 SQIVND (reference sequence). CDR3 size: 14 residues. V was clipped by 5 bases and J by 7 bases; unmatched bases: 5.

The CDR3 here is CASRTDRGSNQPQHF. DNA of the CDR3: TGTGCCAGTAGGACGGACAGGGGATCCAATCAGCCCCAGCATTTT. The gene calls are TRBV19 and TRBJ1-5; 9 bases fit TRBD1. From germline, CDR1 is LNHDA and CDR2 SQIVND (reference sequence). The CDR3 length is 15 residues. V trimming: 6 bases; J trimming: 3 bases; junction bases outside the gene matches: 6. Looking up the rest from reference TRBV19 and TRBJ1-5 gives the full variable domain: DGGITQSPKYLFRKEGQNVTLSCEQNLNHDAMYWYRQDPGQGLRLIYYSQIVNDFQKGDIAEGYSVSREKKESFPLTVTSAQKNPTAFYLCASRTDRGSNQPQHFGDGTRLSIL.

Only one count was recorded for this clone. This chain links TRBV2 with TRBJ2-1, with 7 bases that match TRBD1. CDR3 length equals 14 residues. Looked up from germline, CDR1 is SNHLY and CDR2 is FYNNEI. Germline trimming cut 4 bases from V and 7 bases from J; bases unmatched to any gene: 7. In DNA, the CDR3 is TGTGCCAGCAGTGCGCTAGTACAGGGGAATGAGCAGTTCTTC. This sequence encodes CASSALVQGNEQFF.

The chain has TRBV5-8 and TRBJ2-7; D might be TRBD2 (5 bases). With 2 bases removed from V and 8 bases from J, the gap between germline ends came to 14 bases. The CDR3 loop spans 13 amino acids. Germline V gene data show CDR1 as SGHTS and CDR2 as YDEGEE. CDR3 nucleotides: TGTGCCAGCAGCTTAATCCGGGGATACCAGCAGTACTTC. This gives the protein CASSLIRGYQQYF.

This sequence joins TRBV19 and TRBJ1-4; D possibly corresponds to TRBD1 (5 bases). Deletions cut 11 bases from V and 3 bases from J, with 13 bases between. CDR3 length equals 13 residues. In germline, CDR1 is LNHDA, CDR2 SQIVND (reference sequence). CDR3 protein: CAASWGANEKLFF. Here the CDR3 DNA reads TGTGCCGCCTCGTGGGGGGCTAATGAAAAACTGTTTTTT. Drawing the rest from reference TRBV19 and TRBJ1-4, the complete variable domain is DGGITQSPKYLFRKEGQNVTLSCEQNLNHDAMYWYRQDPGQGLRLIYYSQIVNDFQKGDIAEGYSVSREKKESFPLTVTSAQKNPTAFYLCAASWGANEKLFFGSGTQLSVL.